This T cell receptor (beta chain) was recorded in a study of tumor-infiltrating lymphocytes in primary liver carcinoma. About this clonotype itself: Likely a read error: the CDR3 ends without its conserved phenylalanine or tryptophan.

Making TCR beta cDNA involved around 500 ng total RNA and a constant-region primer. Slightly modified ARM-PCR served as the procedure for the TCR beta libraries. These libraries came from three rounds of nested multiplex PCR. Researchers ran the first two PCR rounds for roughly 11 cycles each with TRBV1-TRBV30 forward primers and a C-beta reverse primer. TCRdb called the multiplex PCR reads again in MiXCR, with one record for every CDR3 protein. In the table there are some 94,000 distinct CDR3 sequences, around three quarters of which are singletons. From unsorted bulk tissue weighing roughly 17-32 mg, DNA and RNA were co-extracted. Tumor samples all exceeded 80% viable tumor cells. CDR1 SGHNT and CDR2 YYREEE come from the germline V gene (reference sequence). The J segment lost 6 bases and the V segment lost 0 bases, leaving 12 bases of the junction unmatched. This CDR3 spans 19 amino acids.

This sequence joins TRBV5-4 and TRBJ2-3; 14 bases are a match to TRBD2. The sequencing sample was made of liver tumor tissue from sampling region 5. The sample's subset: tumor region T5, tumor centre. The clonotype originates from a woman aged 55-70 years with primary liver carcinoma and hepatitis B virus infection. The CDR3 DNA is TGTGCCAGCAGCTTGGTGGGGACTAGCGGGAGTCGGCTCAGCGATACGCAGTATTTA. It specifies CASSLVGTSGSRLSDTQYL.